This T cell receptor beta chain was captured by sequencing in a study of a mutant IDH1 vaccine in newly diagnosed glioma. Background on the study: The study started vaccination 4-6 weeks after radiotherapy alone, or with temozolomide cycles. The treated population exhibited a male proportion of about 60%, a female proportion of about 38%, and a mean age of about 40 years. Patients got radiotherapy, temozolomide, or both beforehand, and most got both.

Regarding this clone: No antigen is known for it.

Time point noted: week 5, during vaccination. Every vaccine dose comprised 300 ug of mutant IDH1 20-mer peptide plus topical imiquimod. Those who donated had recent WHO grade 3 or 4 IDH1-mutant, ATRX-lost astrocytomas. The CDR3 totals 13 residues. CDR1 and CDR2 from the germline V gene are LNHDA and SQIVND (reference sequence). Trimming at V came to 5 bases and at J to 5 bases, leaving 4 bases not matched to a gene. Produced via immunoSEQ multiplex PCR; TCRdb's table is partial and in-frame only. The sample consists of some 55,000 clones, 80% to 90% of them appearing once. The sample consisted of PBMCs, taken from a glioma patient whose treatment included an IDH1 peptide vaccine. The chain links TRBV19 to TRBJ1-2; 8 nucleotides align to TRBD1. The clonotype was recovered from a woman aged 40 to 49 with glioma. The CDR3 spells CASSRGTGYGYTF. CDR3 bases: TGTGCCAGTAGTCGCGGGACAGGTTATGGCTACACCTTC.